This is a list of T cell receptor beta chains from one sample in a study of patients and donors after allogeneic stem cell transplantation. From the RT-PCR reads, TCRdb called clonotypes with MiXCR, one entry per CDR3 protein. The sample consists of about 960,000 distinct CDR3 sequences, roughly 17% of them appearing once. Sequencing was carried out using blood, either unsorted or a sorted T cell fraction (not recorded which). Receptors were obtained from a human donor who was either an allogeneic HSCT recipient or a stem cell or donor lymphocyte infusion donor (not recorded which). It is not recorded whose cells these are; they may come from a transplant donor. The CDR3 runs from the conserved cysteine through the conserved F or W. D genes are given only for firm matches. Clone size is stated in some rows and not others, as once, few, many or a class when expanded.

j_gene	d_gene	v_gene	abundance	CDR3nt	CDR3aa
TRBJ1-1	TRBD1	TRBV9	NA	TGTGCCAGCAGCCTTATAACAGGGGGGAACACTGAAGCTTTCTTT	CASSLITGGNTEAFF
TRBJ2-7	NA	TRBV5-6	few	TGTGCCAGCAGCTTGAGGGGGTTGACCTACGAGCAGTACTTC	CASSLRGLTYEQYF
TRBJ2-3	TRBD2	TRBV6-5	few	TGTGCCAGCAGTTACTCTCGTGGACTAGCGGGAGATCGAGAAGATACGCAGTATTTT	CASSYSRGLAGDREDTQYF
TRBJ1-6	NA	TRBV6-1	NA	TGTGCCAGCAGTGAAGGGTTTAATTCACCCCTCCACTTT	CASSEGFNSPLHF
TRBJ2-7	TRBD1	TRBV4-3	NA	TGCGCCAGCAGCGAAGGGACAGGCACCTTACGGGAGCAGTACTTC	CASSEGTGTLREQYF
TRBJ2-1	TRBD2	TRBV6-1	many	TGTGCCAGCAGTGTTAGACTAGCGGGAAGGCCTCGGAATGAGCAGTTCTTC	CASSVRLAGRPRNEQFF
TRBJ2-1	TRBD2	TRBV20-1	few	TGCAGTGCAGGACGGAGCGGGAGTGGGAACAATGAGCAGTTCTTC	CSAGRSGSGNNEQFF
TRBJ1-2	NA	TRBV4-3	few	TGCGCCAGCAGCCCGTGGGCAGGGTATGGCTACACCTTC	CASSPWAGYGYTF
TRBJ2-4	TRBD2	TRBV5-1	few	TGCGCCGCGGGGGAGGCCAAAAACATTCAGTACTTC	CAAGEAKNIQYF
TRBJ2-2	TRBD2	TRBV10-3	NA	TGTGCCATCAGTGGAGGGTCTGTAGGGCGGGGGACGAACACCGGGGAGCTGTTTTTT	CAISGGSVGRGTNTGELFF
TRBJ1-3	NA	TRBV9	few	TGTGCCAGCAGCGTGAGGGCTGGAAACACCATATATTTT	CASSVRAGNTIYF
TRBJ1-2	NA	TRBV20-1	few	TGCAGTGCTAGAGATCCCCCGGGCAACTATGGCTACACCTTC	CSARDPPGNYGYTF
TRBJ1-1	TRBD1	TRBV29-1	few	TGCAGCGTTGATACGGGACAGGCTGTAAATGAAGCTTTCTTT	CSVDTGQAVNEAFF
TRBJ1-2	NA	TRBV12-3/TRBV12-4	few	TGTGCCAGCAGTTTAGGAGGGGTCGGGGGTGGCTACACCTTC	CASSLGGVGGGYTF
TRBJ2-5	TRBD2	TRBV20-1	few	TGCAGTGCTACGAGCGGGAGCGGAGAGACCCAGTACTTC	CSATSGSGETQYF
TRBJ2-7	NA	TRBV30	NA	TGTGCCTGGGGGGACGGATCCTCCTACGAGCAGTACTTC	CAWGDGSSYEQYF